This TCR beta chain was documented in a study of T cell responses to AZD1222 COVID-19 vaccine. Study-wide points: Donors were chiefly white British, with a greater number of females, and clonal diversity was perhaps underestimated.

A note on this clone: Antigen: not known.

Produced via immunoSEQ multiplex PCR; TCRdb's table is partial and in-frame only. Altogether tens of thousands of clones are present, around 88% being singletons, with the ten largest covering approximately 25%. The CDR3 consists of 16 residues. The V and J ends lost 5 bases and 3 bases, in that order; junction bases with no gene match: 9. Germline V gene lookup returns CDR1 SGHRS and CDR2 YFSETQ. The V call is TRBV5-1, the J call TRBJ2-3, with 10 bases that match TRBD2. The receptor comes from an adult who received the AZD1222 COVID-19 vaccine. This sample comprised peripheral blood, obtained 28 days after the second AZD1222 dose. This CDR3 reads CASRDLAGVGTDTQYF. The CDR3 nucleotides are TGCGCCAGCAGAGATCTAGCGGGAGTTGGGACAGATACGCAGTATTTT.